This T cell receptor (beta chain) was documented in a study of shared clonotypes between healthy human individuals. With 1 base removed from V and 3 bases from J, the gap between germline ends came to 17 bases. This CDR3 comprises 17 residues. Germline V CDR1 and CDR2: SGHTA, FQGNSA. Deep was the level at which the assay was run. Original handling: Filtering differed for immunoSEQ, which gave only junction sequences without quality scores. Clones were sequenced by immunoSEQ multiplex PCR, and TCRdb holds only the in-frame ones, with some missing. The V and J calls and clone size were taken over from that table, and D and trimming were inferred from the DNA. The sample gives about 480,000 clones, over 75% of which show up once; under 15% is in the top ten.

The chain joins TRBV7-2 to TRBJ2-3; possibly TRBD2 for D (6 bases). The sequence came from a woman in her 40s in good health. Some clones in this sample may be carry-over from other donors' samples. The specimen sequenced was PBMCs. The CDR3 DNA reads TGTGCCAGCAGCTTAGTGGTTCCGGGAGCCGGAACAGATACGCAGTATTTT. Protein: CASSLVVPGAGTDTQYF. The variable domain in full, completed from reference TRBV7-2 and TRBJ2-3, reads GAGVSQSPSNKVTEKGKDVELRCDPISGHTALYWYRQSLGQGLEFLIYFQGNSAPDKSGLPSDRFSAERTGGSVSTLTIQRTQQEDSAVYLCASSLVVPGAGTDTQYFGPGTRLTVL.